The clone carrying this T cell receptor beta chain was picked up a small number of times. Antigen: not known. Clones were read by immunoSEQ multiplex PCR, and TCRdb kept only the in-frame ones, dropping some. Altogether 15,000 to 20,000 clones are present, over 80% being singletons, with the ten largest covering about 2.1%. The sample comes from a study of neoadjuvant nivolumab and ipilimumab in lung cancer. Study-wide findings and caveats: Only a single major-pathologic-response sample was available for clonality analysis.

Germline V CDR1 and CDR2: SGHRS, YFSETQ. This CDR3 has 13 amino acids. Trimming cost V 0 bases and J 5 bases, with 6 bases left between them. The material was peripheral blood, obtained before neoadjuvant nivolumab, alone or with ipilimumab. The rearrangement joins TRBV5-1 to TRBJ2-1; D is ambiguous. This clonotype was sampled from an adult with non-small cell lung cancer. The CDR3 region is CASSLGPNNEQFF. The CDR3 bases are TGCGCCAGCAGCTTGGGGCCGAACAATGAGCAGTTCTTC.